Listed below are T cell receptor beta chains from one sample, sequenced in a study of blood T cell repertoires in COVID-19. Libraries were prepared by immunoSEQ multiplex PCR; TCRdb keeps only in-frame clonotypes and omits some of them. In the table there are 120,000 or so clones, roughly 87% of which are singletons. The sample taken for sequencing was peripheral blood. The origin of the receptors is a human donor in a cohort sampled during active COVID-19. The CDR3 runs from the conserved cysteine through the conserved F or W. The D gene is left open where the match is weak. Not all rows give a size; the values are once, few, many and, for expanded clones, a class.

V	J	size	D	DNA	CDR3
TRBV6-1	TRBJ1-2	NA	TRBD1	TGTGCCAGCAGTGAAGTGGGGACAGGGGATGGCTACACCTTC	CASSEVGTGDGYTF
TRBV3-1/TRBV3-2	TRBJ1-2	NA	TRBD1	TGTGCCAGCAGCCCCGAGGCGGTCAGGGGGAACTATGGCTACACCTTC	CASSPEAVRGNYGYTF
TRBV21-1	TRBJ2-7	NA	NA	TGTGCCAGCAGCCCAGTGCGGGTCCACGAGCAGTACTTC	CASSPVRVHEQYF
TRBV5-5	TRBJ1-1	NA	NA	TGTGCCAGCAGCCTGGACCCGAACTCAGGGCCCCCTGAAGCTTTCTTT	CASSLDPNSGPPEAFF
TRBV19	TRBJ1-4	NA	NA	TGTGCCAGTAGGAACAGGGCAACTAATGAAAAACTGTTTTTT	CASRNRATNEKLFF
TRBV10-1	TRBJ2-1	once	TRBD2	TGCGCCAGCAGTGGGGGGACTAGCGGGACCACCAATGAGCAGTTCTTC	CASSGGTSGTTNEQFF
TRBV30	TRBJ1-2	NA	TRBD1	TGTGCCTGGACGGACAGGGCGGAGGGTGGCTACACCTTC	CAWTDRAEGGYTF
TRBV7-8	TRBJ2-3	NA	TRBD2	TGTGCCAGCTCCCGCCTGGGGAGGGAGATGAGCACAGATACGCAGTATTTT	CASSRLGREMSTDTQYF
TRBV20-1	TRBJ1-1	NA	TRBD1	TGCAGTGCTAGAAACGACAGGGGAACTTTCTTT	CSARNDRGTFF
TRBV18	TRBJ2-2	NA	TRBD1	TGTGCCAGCTCACCCACCAGGACAGGGGCGAACACCGGGGAGCTGTTTTTT	CASSPTRTGANTGELFF
TRBV19	TRBJ2-7	NA	TRBD1	TGTGCCAGTGCCTATGAACACAGGGGGCACGAGCAGTACTTC	CASAYEHRGHEQYF
TRBV2	TRBJ1-5	NA	TRBD1	TGTGCCAGCAATGTAGGACAGGGGGCTGGGCAGCCCCAGCATTTT	CASNVGQGAGQPQHF
TRBV14	TRBJ2-3	NA	NA	TGTGCCAGCAGCCCCATTAGAACAGATACGCAGTATTTT	CASSPIRTDTQYF
TRBV7-3	TRBJ2-1	NA	TRBD2	TGTGCCAGCAGCCCTATTGGGGGGGAGATGGGTGAGCAGTTCTTC	CASSPIGGEMGEQFF
TRBV20-1	TRBJ1-2	NA	NA	TGCAGTGCTAGTCGCAGGGAGGGCTATGGCTACACCTTC	CSASRREGYGYTF
TRBV14	TRBJ1-2	NA	NA	TGTGCCAGCAGCCCTATAGAGGTCAGGGTGGCCTATGGCTACACCTTC	CASSPIEVRVAYGYTF
TRBV5-1	TRBJ2-5	NA	NA	TGCGCCAGCAGCTTCGACAAAGACAAAGAGACCCAGTACTTC	CASSFDKDKETQYF
TRBV11-2	TRBJ1-1	few	NA	TGTGCCAGCAGCTTCCAGGCGGGGACTGAAGCTTTCTTT	CASSFQAGTEAFF
TRBV10-2	TRBJ2-2	NA	TRBD2	TGCGCCAGCAGTGAGTCGGTCGGGGGGGCGGACACCGGGGAGCTGTTTTTT	CASSESVGGADTGELFF
TRBV6-1	TRBJ2-7	once	NA	TGTGCCAGCAGTGACCTCGGGGGAGGCACCTACGAGCAGTACTTC	CASSDLGGGTYEQYF
TRBV5-4	TRBJ1-2	NA	TRBD1	TGTGCCAGCAGTCCACTCAGACAGGGGTACAACAGCTATGGCTACACCTTC	CASSPLRQGYNSYGYTF
TRBV20-1	TRBJ1-1	NA	NA	TGCAGTGCTCCTTGGGAGGGTAAAGCTTTCTTT	CSAPWEGKAFF
TRBV7-9	TRBJ1-1	NA	NA	TGTGCCAGCAGCTTAGCTGGACAAGTAGACACTGAAGCTTTCTTT	CASSLAGQVDTEAFF
TRBV19	TRBJ1-1	NA	NA	TGTGCCAGTAGTATGGGGTTAGGGGGTACTGAAGCTTTCTTT	CASSMGLGGTEAFF
TRBV11-2	TRBJ2-6	NA	NA	TGTGCCAGCAGCTTAGGGCGGTTCTCTGGGGCCAACGTCCTGACTTTC	CASSLGRFSGANVLTF
TRBV6-5	TRBJ1-5	NA	TRBD1	TGTGCCAGCAGGCCACAGGGGTTTGGGTATCAGCCCCAGCATTTT	CASRPQGFGYQPQHF
TRBV5-1	TRBJ2-5	NA	NA	TGCGCCAGCAGCTCCCGGGGGGAGACCCAGTACTTC	CASSSRGETQYF
TRBV9	TRBJ2-7	few	TRBD1	TGTGCCAGCAGCTCCAACCAGGGGGCTTACGAGCAGTACTTC	CASSSNQGAYEQYF
TRBV9	TRBJ2-2	few	TRBD1	TGTGCCAGGATTCCGTCCGGACAGGGGGGCGGGGAGCTGTTTTTT	CARIPSGQGGGELFF
TRBV21-1	TRBJ2-7	NA	NA	TGTGCCAGCAGCAAAGCGCTTGGTAGGACAGACTACGAGCAGTACTTC	CASSKALGRTDYEQYF
TRBV28	TRBJ2-2	NA	TRBD2	TGTGCCAGCAGTTACCCCACCGGAGCGGGAGGTGTCACCGGGGAGCTGTTTTTT	CASSYPTGAGGVTGELFF
TRBV18	TRBJ1-2	NA	NA	TGTGCCAGCTCACCATCTCGGACATACAGCTATGGCTACACCTTC	CASSPSRTYSYGYTF
TRBV5-4	TRBJ2-7	NA	TRBD1	TGTGCCAGCAGCCCTACCGGGACAGGGGGCGCAGGGCAGTACTTC	CASSPTGTGGAGQYF
TRBV28	TRBJ2-7	NA	TRBD1	TGTGCCAGCGGGAAGGACAGGGTTTCCTACGAGCAGTACTTC	CASGKDRVSYEQYF
TRBV5-1	TRBJ2-6	NA	TRBD1	TGCGCCAGCGGGGGACAGGGGGTTAACTCTGGGGCCAACGTCCTGACTTTC	CASGGQGVNSGANVLTF
TRBV12-3/TRBV12-4	TRBJ1-1	few	NA	TGTGCCAGCAGTTGGGCGAACACTGAAGCTTTCTTT	CASSWANTEAFF
TRBV3-1/TRBV3-2	TRBJ1-6	NA	TRBD1	TGTGCCAGCAGGCCGGGACAGGGCCCTTCCCCCCTCCACTTT	CASRPGQGPSPLHF
TRBV6-5	TRBJ2-5	NA	NA	TGTGCCAGCAGTCCCGTAAAGGACTACCAAGAGACCCAGTACTTC	CASSPVKDYQETQYF
TRBV19	TRBJ1-5	NA	TRBD1	TGTGCCAGTAGTATTTCGATAGGACAGGCTAGCAATCAGCCCCAGCATTTT	CASSISIGQASNQPQHF
TRBV7-2	TRBJ2-5	NA	TRBD2	TGTGCCAGCAGCTTAACCAGGACTAGCGGCGGGACCCAGTACTTC	CASSLTRTSGGTQYF
TRBV29-1	TRBJ2-7	NA	NA	TGCAGCGTTTGCCTCGGTGTTTACGAGCAGTACTTC	CSVCLGVYEQYF
TRBV4-1	TRBJ2-3	NA	NA	TGCGCCAGCAGCCCGGGGGTCCACGCGAGCACAGATACGCAGTATTTT	CASSPGVHASTDTQYF
TRBV6-6	TRBJ1-1	NA	NA	TGTGCCAGCAGATCCGGGGGGAACACTGAAGCTTTCTTT	CASRSGGNTEAFF
TRBV6-6	TRBJ2-7	NA	NA	TGTGCCAGCAGTAGACCGGGATCCTACGAGCAGTACTTC	CASSRPGSYEQYF
TRBV14	TRBJ2-1	NA	NA	TGTGCCAGCAGCCCTACAACAGCCGATGGCTCCTACAATGAGCAGTTCTTC	CASSPTTADGSYNEQFF
TRBV18	TRBJ2-7	NA	NA	TGTGCCAGCTCACCAACGTATAGCTCCTACGAGCAGTACTTC	CASSPTYSSYEQYF
TRBV24-1	TRBJ2-1	NA	NA	TGTGCCACCAGTGTCCCCGACAGCTCCTACAATGAGCAGTTCTTC	CATSVPDSSYNEQFF
TRBV14	TRBJ1-1	NA	NA	TGTGCCAGCAGCCAAGAAAGAGTTACTGAAGCTTTCTTT	CASSQERVTEAFF
TRBV4-1	TRBJ1-2	few	TRBD1	TGCGCCAGCAGCCAAGGACAGGGCGAGGACAACTATGGCTACACCTTC	CASSQGQGEDNYGYTF
TRBV14	TRBJ1-2	NA	NA	TGTGCCAGCAGCCAAGACGGGGGTCTCCTCCTTGGCTACACCTTC	CASSQDGGLLLGYTF
TRBV5-5	TRBJ1-4	once	NA	TGTGCCAGCAGCTTGGGGCAGGAGGGAAATGAAAAACTGTTTTTT	CASSLGQEGNEKLFF
TRBV2	TRBJ2-3	NA	NA	TGTGCCAGCACCCGAGTGACACCAACTTCGCAGTATTTT	CASTRVTPTSQYF
TRBV2	TRBJ1-4	NA	TRBD1	TGTGCCACTTCACAGGGGAGACAACTGGCAACTAATGAAAAACTGTTTTTT	CATSQGRQLATNEKLFF
TRBV2	TRBJ1-3	NA	NA	TGTGCCAGCACGACATCTGGAAACACCATATATTTT	CASTTSGNTIYF
TRBV19	TRBJ1-1	NA	TRBD1	TGTGCCAGTAGTCGACAGGGGTTCGGCACTGAAGCTTTCTTT	CASSRQGFGTEAFF
TRBV18	TRBJ1-2	NA	NA	TGTGCCAGCTCACCAGGGCAGGCTAACTATGGCTACACCTTC	CASSPGQANYGYTF
TRBV4-1	TRBJ2-6	NA	TRBD1	TGCGCCAGCAGCCAAGTCCTCCAGGGGGCTGGGGCCAACGTCCTGACTTTC	CASSQVLQGAGANVLTF
TRBV6-5	TRBJ2-1	NA	TRBD1	TGTGCCAGCAGCCGAGACAGGGTAGGGGGTGAGCAGTTCTTC	CASSRDRVGGEQFF